These 21 T cell receptor beta chains share one sample of origin, sequenced in a study of control samples from healthy donors and cancer patients. The repertoire was sequenced with immunoSEQ multiplex PCR; TCRdb's copy has only in-frame clones and lacks some. The data show under 90,000 clones, 85% to 95% seen once. The specimen was blood. The origin of the receptors is a woman aged 55-69 years in good health.

This chain links TRBV10-3 with TRBJ2-7; D gene uncertain. CDR1 and CDR2 from the germline V gene are ENHRY and SYGVKD. With 6 bases removed from V and 5 bases from J, the gap between germline ends came to 17 bases. This CDR3 is built from 14 residues. The CDR3 spells CAISLKGSRNEQYF. In DNA, the CDR3 is TGTGCCATCAGCTTAAAAGGTTCTCGCAACGAGCAGTACTTC.

The genes are TRBV19 and TRBJ2-3, with 7 nucleotides matching TRBD1. Per germline, CDR1 LNHDA and CDR2 SQIVND (reference sequence). CDR3 length: 16 amino acids. V lost 2 bases and J lost 0; bases outside the gene matches: 5. This CDR3 is CASSISRTGSTDTQYF. CDR3 DNA sequence: TGTGCCAGTAGTATATCCCGGACAGGAAGCACAGATACGCAGTATTTT.

V is TRBV30 and J is TRBJ1-3, with D unclear. The V end was cut by 4 bases, the J end by 0 bases, with 4 bases between. CDR1 GTSNPN and CDR2 SVGIG come from the germline V gene (reference sequence). The CDR3 contains 12 residues. CDR3 sequence: CAWMTSGNTIYF. In nucleotides, the CDR3 is TGTGCCTGGATGACCTCTGGAAACACCATATATTTT.

This chain links TRBV4-2 with TRBJ2-7, with 7 bases matching TRBD2. J was trimmed by 2 bases and V by 4 bases; bases with no gene match: 14. CDR3 length: 17 amino acids. Germline V gene sequence: CDR1 LGHNA, CDR2 YNFKEQ. CDR3 sequence reads: CASSPLLAGAGTYEQYF. DNA for the CDR3: TGTGCCAGCAGCCCCTTATTAGCGGGCGCAGGGACCTACGAGCAGTACTTC.

The V gene is TRBV6-2 or TRBV6-3, the J gene TRBJ1-1; D may be TRBD1 (6 bases). Trimming cost V 6 bases and J 0 bases, with 14 bases left between them. The germline gives CDR1 MNHEY, CDR2 SVGEGT. CDR3 length: 15 residues. CDR3 nucleotides: TGTGCCAGCAGCCCTGGGGGCAGCTTGAACACTGAAGCTTTCTTT. Protein: CASSPGGSLNTEAFF.

The chain is built from TRBV13 and TRBJ2-7; perhaps TRBD1 as D (5 bases). Germline V gene lookup returns CDR1 PRHDT and CDR2 FYEKMQ (reference sequence). The CDR3 covers 16 residues. V shed 5 bases and J shed 2 bases, with 19 bases lying between them. The CDR3 reads CASSASQVKGAYEQYF. In DNA form, the CDR3 reads TGTGCCAGCAGCGCTAGTCAGGTAAAAGGGGCCTACGAGCAGTACTTC.

This chain connects TRBV7-8 to TRBJ2-7, with D possibly matching TRBD1 (6 bases). The V gene's germline CDR1 is SGHVS and CDR2 FQNEAQ. The CDR3 is made up of 13 amino acids. The V end was cut by 5 bases, the J end by 7 bases, with 15 bases between. CDR3 amino acids: CASSPPGVGEQYF. CDR3 sequence (DNA): TGTGCCAGCAGCCCCCCAGGGGTTGGAGAGCAGTACTTC. Based on the CDR3 plus reference TRBV7-8 and TRBJ2-7, the full variable domain is GAGVSQSPRYKVAKRGQDVALRCDPISGHVSLFWYQQALGQGPEFLTYFQNEAQLDKSGLPSDRFFAERPEGSVSTLKIQRTQQEDSAVYLCASSPPGVGEQYFGPGTRLTVT.

This clone was detected a few times. The V and J genes are TRBV5-1 and TRBJ1-6; no clear D gene. There are 16 residues in the CDR3. From germline, CDR1 is SGHRS and CDR2 YFSETQ. V was pared by 4 bases and J by 3 bases, with 14 bases between. DNA for the CDR3: TGCGCCAGCAGCCCGGGTAGGACGTACTATAATTCACCCCTCCACTTT. Translated, it gives CASSPGRTYYNSPLHF.

In this sample, this clone turned up once. The chain joins TRBV6-6 to TRBJ1-6, with D possibly being TRBD1 (5 bases). In germline, CDR1 is MNHNY, CDR2 SVGAGI (reference sequence). CDR3 length: 13 residues. The germline V and J ends were trimmed by 10 bases and 10 bases, with 17 bases remaining between them. The CDR3 protein is CATLNGRGSPLHF. In DNA, the CDR3 is TGTGCCACCTTGAACGGGAGGGGATCACCCCTCCACTTT.

The gene calls are TRBV5-1 and TRBJ1-2; 9 bases fit TRBD1. The V gene's germline CDR1 is SGHRS and CDR2 YFSETQ. V trimming: 1 base; J trimming: 7 bases; junction bases outside the gene matches: 8. This CDR3 comprises 15 residues. CDR3 region: CASSLPGQGRGGYTF. The CDR3 DNA sequence: TGCGCCAGCAGCTTGCCTGGACAGGGGCGGGGTGGCTACACCTTC.

The table lists this clone with a count of one. Distinct nucleotide sequences in the sample also encode this CDR3. The V and J genes are TRBV18 and TRBJ2-3; no definite D call. The CDR3 spans 12 residues. Trimming shortened V by 3 bases and J by 0 bases, and 1 base separated the two germline ends. In germline, CDR1 is KGHSH, CDR2 LQKENI. The CDR3 is CASSPSTDTQYF. CDR3 in DNA: TGTGCCAGCTCACCTAGCACAGATACGCAGTATTTT. The full variable domain, in which reference TRBV18 and TRBJ2-3 provide the parts outside the CDR3, is NAGVMQNPRHLVRRRGQEARLRCSPMKGHSHVYWYRQLPEEGLKFMVYLQKENIIDESGMPKERFSAEFPKEGPSILRIQQVVRGDSAAYFCASSPSTDTQYFGPGTRLTVL.

J is TRBJ1-4 and V is TRBV18; D possibly corresponds to TRBD1 (5 bases). CDR1 KGHSH and CDR2 LQKENI come from the germline V gene. CDR3 size: 16 residues. Deletions cut 4 bases from V and 4 bases from J, with 16 bases between. The CDR3 bases are TGTGCCAGCTCACGGGGGGACCTCGGAGGTAATGAAAAACTGTTTTTT. It is translated as CASSRGDLGGNEKLFF. Full variable domain (missing parts from reference TRBV18 and TRBJ1-4): NAGVMQNPRHLVRRRGQEARLRCSPMKGHSHVYWYRQLPEEGLKFMVYLQKENIIDESGMPKERFSAEFPKEGPSILRIQQVVRGDSAAYFCASSRGDLGGNEKLFFGSGTQLSVL.

The chain couples TRBV5-3 to TRBJ2-1; 8 positions agree with TRBD2. TRBV5-3 is an ORF, with its function uncertain. V gave up 9 bases and J gave up 4 bases; unmatched junction bases: 9. The length of the CDR3 is 14 residues. The DNA of the CDR3 is TGTGCCAAAACTTCTAGCGGGTTATACAATGAGCAGTTCTTC. Protein sequence: CAKTSSGLYNEQFF.

The chain has TRBV18 and TRBJ2-7, with a tentative D call TRBD1 (6 bases). The CDR3 extends over 13 amino acids. With 3 bases removed from V and 5 bases from J, the gap between germline ends came to 11 bases. Germline lookup yields CDR1 KGHSH and CDR2 LQKENI. The CDR3 DNA follows: TGTGCCAGCTCACCCGGACAGTTCGACGAGCAGTACTTC. It is translated as CASSPGQFDEQYF.

In DNA form, the CDR3 reads TGTGCCAGCTCAGACAACCAGGGAAACCAAAACATTCAGTACTTC. Amino acids: CASSDNQGNQNIQYF. The V and J genes are TRBV18 and TRBJ2-4; tentative D call: TRBD1 (5 bases). This CDR3 is 15 amino acids long. V gave up 5 bases and J gave up 5 bases, with 16 bases separating them. Germline CDR1 reads KGHSH; CDR2 reads LQKENI.

The chain couples TRBV5-1 to TRBJ2-3; 10 bases are shared with TRBD1. Per germline, CDR1 SGHRS and CDR2 YFSETQ. Trimming at V came to 4 bases and at J to 5 bases, leaving 1 base not matched to a gene. The CDR3 is 13 amino acids. The chain's CDR3 is CASSGQGGDTQYF. CDR3 bases: TGCGCCAGCAGCGGACAGGGGGGAGATACGCAGTATTTT.

The J gene is TRBJ2-3, the V gene TRBV19, with TRBD2 matching over 10 bases. Germline CDR1 and CDR2: LNHDA and SQIVND (reference sequence). The CDR3 sequence is 18 residues long. V shed 5 bases, J shed 4 bases, and the junction held 15 bases outside the gene matches. This CDR3 reads CASSRDPASGRNADTQYF. For the CDR3, the DNA is TGTGCCAGTAGTCGGGACCCCGCTAGCGGGAGAAACGCAGATACGCAGTATTTT.

This clone has more than one count but fewer than ten. The chain combines TRBV4-1 with TRBJ2-5, with 10 bases identical to TRBD2. Germline loops: CDR1 MGHRA, CDR2 YSYEKL. This CDR3 is 16 amino acids long. V lost 4 bases to trimming and J lost 5 bases; unmatched junction nucleotides: 10. Here the CDR3 reads CASSRLGLAGAETQYF. In DNA, the CDR3 is TGCGCCAGCAGCCGCCTCGGCCTAGCGGGAGCTGAGACCCAGTACTTC.

The CDR3 is CASSSQGQGIEAFF. The CDR3 DNA follows: TGTGCCAGCAGCAGCCAGGGACAGGGAATTGAAGCTTTCTTT. The chain uses TRBV5-6 and TRBJ1-1; 9 bases agree with TRBD1. V lost 4 bases to trimming and J lost 7 bases; unmatched junction nucleotides: 8. This CDR3 has 14 residues. The V gene's germline CDR1 is SGHDT and CDR2 YYEEEE.

This rearrangement joins TRBV28 to TRBJ1-6; 7 positions match TRBD1. Trimming at V came to 5 bases and at J to 7 bases, leaving 5 bases not matched to a gene. The CDR3 runs to 14 residues. Germline CDR1 and CDR2: MDHEN and SYDVKM. The CDR3 bases are TGTGCCAGCAGTAAGGCAGGGGGGAATTCACCCCTCCACTTT. Protein: CASSKAGGNSPLHF.

The chain couples TRBV5-6 to TRBJ1-4, with a tentative D call TRBD1 (5 bases). Between the trimmed V and J ends, which lost 6 bases and 4 bases, there was a span of 10 bases. Germline V gene data show CDR1 as SGHDT and CDR2 as YYEEEE. CDR3 length: 13 residues. The DNA of the CDR3 is TGTGCCAGCACAAAAGACAGTAATGAAAAACTGTTTTTT. This sequence encodes CASTKDSNEKLFF.